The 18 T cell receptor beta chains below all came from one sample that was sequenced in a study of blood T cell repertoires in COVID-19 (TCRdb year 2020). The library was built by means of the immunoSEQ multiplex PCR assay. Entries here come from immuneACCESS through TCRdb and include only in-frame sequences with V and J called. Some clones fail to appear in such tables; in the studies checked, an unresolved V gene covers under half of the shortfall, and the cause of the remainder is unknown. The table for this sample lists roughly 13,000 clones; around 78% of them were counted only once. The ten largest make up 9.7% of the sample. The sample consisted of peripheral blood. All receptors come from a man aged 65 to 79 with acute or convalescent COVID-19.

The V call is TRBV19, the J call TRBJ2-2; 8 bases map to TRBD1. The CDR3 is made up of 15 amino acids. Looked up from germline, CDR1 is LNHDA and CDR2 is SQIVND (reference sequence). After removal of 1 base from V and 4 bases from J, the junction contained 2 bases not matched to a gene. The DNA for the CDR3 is TGTGCCAGTAGTATAGCAGGGGGCTTCACCGGGGAGCTGTTTTTT. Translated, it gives CASSIAGGFTGELFF. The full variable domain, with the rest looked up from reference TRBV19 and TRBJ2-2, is DGGITQSPKYLFRKEGQNVTLSCEQNLNHDAMYWYRQDPGQGLRLIYYSQIVNDFQKGDIAEGYSVSREKKESFPLTVTSAQKNPTAFYLCASSIAGGFTGELFFGEGSRLTVL.

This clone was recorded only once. The CDR3: CALRAGTGLGYEQYF. The CDR3 coding sequence is TGTGCCCTCCGAGCCGGGACAGGCTTAGGCTACGAGCAGTACTTC. The chain couples TRBV6-5 to TRBJ2-7, with 8 bases matching TRBD1. The V gene end was trimmed by 11 bases and the J gene end by 3 bases; junction bases not matched to a gene: 15. CDR1 MNHEY and CDR2 SVGAGI come from the germline V gene. This CDR3 is 15 amino acids long.

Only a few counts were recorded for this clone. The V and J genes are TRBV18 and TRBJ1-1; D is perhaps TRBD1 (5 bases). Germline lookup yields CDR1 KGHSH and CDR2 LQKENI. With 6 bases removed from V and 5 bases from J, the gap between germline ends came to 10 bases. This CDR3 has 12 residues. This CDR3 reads CASSPDRTEAFF. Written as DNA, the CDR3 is TGTGCCAGCTCGCCCGACAGAACTGAAGCTTTCTTT.

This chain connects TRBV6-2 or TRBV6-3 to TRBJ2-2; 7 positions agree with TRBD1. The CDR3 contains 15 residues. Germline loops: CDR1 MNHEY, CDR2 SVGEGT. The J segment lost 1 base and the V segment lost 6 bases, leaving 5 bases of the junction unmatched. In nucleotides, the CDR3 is TGTGCCAGCAGCCTGGGGACAGTGAACACCGGGGAGCTGTTTTTT. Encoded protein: CASSLGTVNTGELFF.

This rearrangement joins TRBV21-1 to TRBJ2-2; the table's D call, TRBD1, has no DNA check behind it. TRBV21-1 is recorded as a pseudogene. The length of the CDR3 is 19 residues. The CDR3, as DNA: TGTGCCAGCAGCAAAGAGGGTCCCAGGACAGGGGCATGTGCCGGGGAGCTGTTTTTT. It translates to CASSKEGPRTGACAGELFF.

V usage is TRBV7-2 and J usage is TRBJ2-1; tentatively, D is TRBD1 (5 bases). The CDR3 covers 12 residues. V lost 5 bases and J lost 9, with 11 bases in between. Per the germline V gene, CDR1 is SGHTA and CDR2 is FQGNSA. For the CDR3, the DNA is TGTGCCAGCAGCCCCGGACATCTTGAGCAGTTCTTC. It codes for CASSPGHLEQFF.

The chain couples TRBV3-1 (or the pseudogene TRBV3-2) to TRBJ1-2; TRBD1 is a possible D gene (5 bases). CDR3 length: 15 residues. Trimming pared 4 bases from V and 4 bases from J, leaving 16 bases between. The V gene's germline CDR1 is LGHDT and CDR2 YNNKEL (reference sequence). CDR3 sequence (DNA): TGTGCCAGCAGCCGGCAGGGTCTAAGACGCTATGGCTACACCTTC. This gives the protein CASSRQGLRRYGYTF.

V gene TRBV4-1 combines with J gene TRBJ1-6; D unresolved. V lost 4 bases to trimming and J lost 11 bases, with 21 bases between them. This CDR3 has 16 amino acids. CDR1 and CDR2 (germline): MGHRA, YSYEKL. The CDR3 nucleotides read TGCGCCAGCAGCCGAAAAGAAGATTACGGGAGGCCACCCCTCCACTTT. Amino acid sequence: CASSRKEDYGRPPLHF.

In nucleotides, the CDR3 is TGTGCCTGGACCCCAGGGATAGCGGGCACTGAAGCTTTCTTT. The encoded protein is CAWTPGIAGTEAFF. The chain joins TRBV30 to TRBJ1-1, with TRBD1 as a possible D gene (5 bases). Germline V gene sequence: CDR1 GTSNPN, CDR2 SVGIG (reference sequence). The CDR3 has 14 amino acids. V was pared by 4 bases and J by 4 bases, with 16 bases between.

CDR3 bases: TGTGCCAGTAGTGATAACAGGGGGCGATCGGTGGACGAGCAGTACTTC. It is translated as CASSDNRGRSVDEQYF. The chain employs TRBV19 and TRBJ2-7; 9 nucleotides line up with TRBD1. V was clipped by 5 bases and J by 5 bases; unmatched bases: 13. The CDR3 is 16 amino acids. Per germline, CDR1 LNHDA and CDR2 SQIVND (reference sequence).

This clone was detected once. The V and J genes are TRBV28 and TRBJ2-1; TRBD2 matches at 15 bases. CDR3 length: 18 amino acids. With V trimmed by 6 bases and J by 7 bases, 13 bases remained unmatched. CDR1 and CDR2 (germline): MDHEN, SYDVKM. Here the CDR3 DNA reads TGTGCCAGCAGCAACATCTGGACTAGCGGGAGGGGTAAGAATGAGCAGTTCTTC. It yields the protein CASSNIWTSGRGKNEQFF.

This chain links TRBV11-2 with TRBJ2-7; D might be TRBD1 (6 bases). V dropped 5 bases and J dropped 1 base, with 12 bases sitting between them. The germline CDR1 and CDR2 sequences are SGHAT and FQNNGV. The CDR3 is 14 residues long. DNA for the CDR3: TGTGCCAGCAGCCGGGACATTTCATCCTACGAGCAGTACTTC. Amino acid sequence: CASSRDISSYEQYF.

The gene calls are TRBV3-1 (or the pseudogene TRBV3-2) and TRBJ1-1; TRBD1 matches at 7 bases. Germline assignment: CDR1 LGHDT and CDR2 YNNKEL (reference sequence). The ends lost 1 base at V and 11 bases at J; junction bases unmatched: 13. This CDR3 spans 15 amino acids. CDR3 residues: CASSQGWTGVSRAFF. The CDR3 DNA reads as TGTGCCAGCAGCCAAGGATGGACAGGAGTTTCGAGGGCTTTCTTT.

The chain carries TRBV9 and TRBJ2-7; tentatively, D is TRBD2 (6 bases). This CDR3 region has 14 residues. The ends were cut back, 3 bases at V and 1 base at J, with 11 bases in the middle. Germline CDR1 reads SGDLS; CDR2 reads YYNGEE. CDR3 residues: CASSERALSYEQYF. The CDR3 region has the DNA TGTGCCAGCAGCGAGCGGGCTCTATCCTACGAGCAGTACTTC.

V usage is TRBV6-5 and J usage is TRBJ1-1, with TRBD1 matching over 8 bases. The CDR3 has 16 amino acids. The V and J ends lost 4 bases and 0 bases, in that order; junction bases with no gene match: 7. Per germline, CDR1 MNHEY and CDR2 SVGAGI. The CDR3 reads CASSLDRGSMNTEAFF. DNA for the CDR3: TGTGCCAGCAGTTTAGACAGGGGATCGATGAACACTGAAGCTTTCTTT.

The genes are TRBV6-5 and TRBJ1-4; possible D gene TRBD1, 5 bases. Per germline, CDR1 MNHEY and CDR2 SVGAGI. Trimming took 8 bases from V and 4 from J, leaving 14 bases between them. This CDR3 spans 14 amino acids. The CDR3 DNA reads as TGTGCCAGCCGAGGAGCCAGGGATAATGAAAAACTGTTTTTT. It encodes CASRGARDNEKLFF.

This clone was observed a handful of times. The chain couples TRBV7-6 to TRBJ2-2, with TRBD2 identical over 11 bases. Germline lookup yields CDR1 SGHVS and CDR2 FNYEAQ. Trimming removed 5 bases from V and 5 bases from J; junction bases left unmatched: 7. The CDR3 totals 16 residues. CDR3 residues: CASSQTTSGGTGELFF. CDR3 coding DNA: TGTGCCAGCAGCCAAACAACTAGCGGGGGAACCGGGGAGCTGTTTTTT.

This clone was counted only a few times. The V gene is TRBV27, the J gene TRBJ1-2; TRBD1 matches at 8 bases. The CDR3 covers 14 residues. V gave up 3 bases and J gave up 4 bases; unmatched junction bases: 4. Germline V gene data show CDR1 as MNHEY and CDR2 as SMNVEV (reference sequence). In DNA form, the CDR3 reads TGTGCCAGCAGTTTTTCCGGGACAGGCTATGGCTACACCTTC. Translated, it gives CASSFSGTGYGYTF.